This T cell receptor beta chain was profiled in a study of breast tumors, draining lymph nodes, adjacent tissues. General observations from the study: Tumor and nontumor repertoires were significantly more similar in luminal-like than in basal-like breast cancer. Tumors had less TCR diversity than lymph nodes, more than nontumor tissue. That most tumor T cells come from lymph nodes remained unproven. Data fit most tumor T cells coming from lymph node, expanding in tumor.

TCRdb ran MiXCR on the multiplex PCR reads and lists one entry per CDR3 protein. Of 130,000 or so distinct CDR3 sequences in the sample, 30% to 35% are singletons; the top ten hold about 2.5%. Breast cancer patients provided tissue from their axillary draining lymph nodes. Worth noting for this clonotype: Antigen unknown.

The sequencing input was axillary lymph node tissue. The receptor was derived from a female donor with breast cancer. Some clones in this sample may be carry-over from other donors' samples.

The CDR3 DNA reads TGTGCCAGCAGAGTGAGGGTCACAGATACGCAGTATTTT. This sequence encodes CASRVRVTDTQYF. The chain recombines TRBV12-3 or TRBV12-4 with TRBJ2-3; a weak D match, TRBD2 (5 bases). This CDR3 is built from 13 residues. The V and J ends lost 6 bases and 2 bases respectively, with 9 bases between them.